One and the same sample provided the 23 T cell receptor beta chains below, sequenced in a study of spatial heterogeneity in lung cancer. Time point of the sample: sample taken at primary tumor resection. Extraction of whole RNA from tumor, nontumor lung or frozen PBMC preceded unsorted sequencing. MiXCR was run by TCRdb on the 5' RACE reads, yielding one entry per CDR3 protein. The table records about 28,000 distinct CDR3 sequences, about 8.8% of them present only once. The material sequenced was PBMCs, taken at surgery. The receptors were gathered from a female donor with early-stage non-small cell lung cancer.

The chain recombines TRBV27 with TRBJ2-3, with TRBD2 matching over 11 bases. This CDR3 spans 16 amino acids. Germline V CDR1 and CDR2: MNHEY, SMNVEV (reference sequence). Trimming at V came to 5 bases and at J to 5 bases, leaving 9 bases not matched to a gene. Here the CDR3 reads CASSASSGRAKDTQYF. The DNA of the CDR3 is TGTGCCAGCAGTGCAAGTAGCGGGAGGGCGAAAGATACGCAGTATTTT.

This clonotype was counted at least ten times. The V call is TRBV12-3 or TRBV12-4, the J call TRBJ1-1; D is unclear. The germline V and J ends were trimmed by 1 base and 3 bases, with 12 bases remaining between them. This CDR3 is built from 15 residues. CDR3 protein: CASSLVGSWDTEAFF. CDR3 nucleotides: TGTGCCAGCAGTTTAGTGGGTTCTTGGGACACTGAAGCTTTCTTT.

This clonotype was recorded at least ten times. The V and J genes are TRBV5-1 and TRBJ1-1; D is uncertain. The CDR3 totals 14 residues. CDR1 SGHRS and CDR2 YFSETQ come from the germline V gene. The V and J ends lost 0 bases and 2 bases respectively, with 8 bases between them. The CDR3, as DNA: TGCGCCAGCAGCTTGGGCAGCTTTAACACTGAAGCTTTCTTT. This encodes CASSLGSFNTEAFF.

This clonotype occurred a few times. The chain carries TRBV28 and TRBJ2-6; D is unresolved. Germline-derived CDR1 and CDR2 are MDHEN and SYDVKM. V shed 5 bases and J shed 0 bases, with 5 bases lying between them. The CDR3 runs to 14 residues. The CDR3 region has the DNA TGTGCCAGCAGTAAAAGCTCTGGGGCCAACGTCCTGACTTTC. Amino acid sequence: CASSKSSGANVLTF.

In its sample, this clonotype was seen many times. The chain recombines TRBV14 with TRBJ2-3, with D hard to call. The V gene lost 0 bases and the J gene lost 0 bases, with 7 bases spanning the gap. The CDR3 consists of 15 residues. CDR1 is SGHDN, CDR2 FVKESK, per germline. Here the CDR3 DNA reads TGTGCCAGCAGCCAAGATCTCGGGAGCACAGATACGCAGTATTTT. Residues: CASSQDLGSTDTQYF.

Within the sample, this clonotype is medium-sized. The J gene is TRBJ2-1, the V gene TRBV6-5, with unresolved D. The ends were cut back, 1 base at V and 8 bases at J, with 15 bases in the middle. The CDR3 spans 15 residues. Germline lookup yields CDR1 MNHEY and CDR2 SVGAGI. CDR3 sequence (DNA): TGTGCCAGCAGTTACTTAAAAGTTTACCAGGATGAGCAGTTCTTC. Protein sequence: CASSYLKVYQDEQFF.

This sequence joins TRBV12-5 and TRBJ1-3; weak D call: TRBD1 (6 bases). Germline V gives CDR1 LGHNT, CDR2 FRNRAP. V lost 6 bases, J lost 0 bases, and 12 bases lay in between. The CDR3 runs 15 residues. The CDR3 DNA sequence: TGTGCTAGTGGGCACAGGGCCCTCTCTGGAAACACCATATATTTT. It translates to CASGHRALSGNTIYF.

This clonotype was picked up a small number of times. The CDR3 spells CAISGNRDRALMNTEAFF. The CDR3 nucleotides are TGTGCCATCAGTGGAAACCGGGACAGGGCTTTGATGAACACTGAAGCTTTCTTT. The chain employs TRBV10-3 and TRBJ1-1; 9 bases are a match to TRBD1. V was pared by 4 bases and J by 0 bases, with 12 bases of the junction left unmatched. CDR1 is ENHRY and CDR2 is SYGVKD in the germline V gene. The CDR3 extends over 18 amino acids.

In its sample, this clonotype was seen many times. V gene TRBV11-3 combines with J gene TRBJ2-5; a weak D match, TRBD2 (5 bases). The CDR3 length is 16 residues. V lost 2 bases, J lost 1 base, and 14 bases lay in between. CDR1 is SGHNT and CDR2 is YENEEA in the germline V gene. Here the CDR3 DNA reads TGTGCCAGCAGCTTACGGGTGGACGGACTCCAAGAGACCCAGTACTTC. Translating gives CASSLRVDGLQETQYF.

The table lists this clonotype with many counts. The chain carries TRBV10-3 and TRBJ2-1, with TRBD2 matching 9 bases. CDR1 ENHRY and CDR2 SYGVKD come from the germline V gene. The CDR3 has 14 residues. The junction had 3 bases not matched to a gene; V was cut back by 6 bases and J by 3 bases. CDR3 sequence (DNA): TGTGCCATCAGGACTAGCGGAATCTACAATGAGCAGTTCTTC. This codes for CAIRTSGIYNEQFF.

This clonotype has ten or more counts. The chain has TRBV24-1 and TRBJ2-1; 7 bases are shared with TRBD2. CDR1 KGHDR and CDR2 SFDVKD come from the germline V gene. J lost 7 bases, V lost 3 bases, and 8 bases had no gene match. The CDR3 consists of 15 residues. The CDR3 bases are TGTGCCACCAGTGATACACCGGGGGGTAGGAATGAGCAGTTCTTC. It encodes CATSDTPGGRNEQFF.

The rearrangement uses TRBV7-9 and TRBJ1-3, with D uncertain. The germline V gene encodes CDR1 SEHNR and CDR2 FQNEAQ (reference sequence). This CDR3 spans 12 amino acids. V was clipped by 5 bases and J by 4 bases, with 6 bases between them. CDR3 residues: CASSMTGNTIYF. The CDR3 coding sequence is TGTGCCAGCAGCATGACAGGAAACACCATATATTTT. The whole variable domain, remainder taken from reference TRBV7-9 and TRBJ1-3, is DTGVSQNPRHKITKRGQNVTFRCDPISEHNRLYWYRQTLGQGPEFLTYFQNEAQLEKSRLLSDRFSAERPKGSFSTLEIQRTEQGDSAMYLCASSMTGNTIYFGEGSWLTVV.

The chain recombines TRBV2 with TRBJ1-4; D possibly corresponds to TRBD1 (5 bases). This CDR3 comprises 18 residues. Germline CDR1 reads SNHLY; CDR2 reads FYNNEI. The ends were cut back, 3 bases at V and 2 bases at J, with 19 bases in the middle. The CDR3 sequence: CASSERQMGRTTNEKLFF. The CDR3 region has the DNA TGTGCCAGCAGTGAGAGGCAGATGGGGCGAACGACTAATGAAAAACTGTTTTTT.

This clonotype was found many times. This sequence joins TRBV20-1 and TRBJ2-5, with 13 nucleotides matching TRBD2. The CDR3 loop spans 16 amino acids. J was trimmed by 5 bases and V by 5 bases; bases with no gene match: 11. Germline V lookup: CDR1 DFQATT, CDR2 SNEGSKA (reference sequence). The CDR3: CSAPLLAGGLGETQYF. As DNA, the CDR3 is TGCAGTGCTCCCCTACTAGCGGGAGGGCTTGGGGAGACCCAGTACTTC.

The sample holds a few counts of this clonotype. V usage is TRBV28 and J usage is TRBJ1-2, with 8 bases aligning to TRBD1. Losses at the gene ends were 5 bases for V and 5 bases for J; bases not matched to a gene: 4. Germline V gene sequence: CDR1 MDHEN, CDR2 SYDVKM. The CDR3 runs 13 residues. The CDR3 DNA reads as TGTGCCAGCAGTAATGACAGGGGTTATGGCTACACCTTC. Translated: CASSNDRGYGYTF.

The genes are TRBV27 and TRBJ2-1; D unresolved. CDR1 and CDR2 from the germline V gene are MNHEY and SMNVEV (reference sequence). V lost 2 bases and J lost 2, with 10 bases in between. This CDR3 region has 15 residues. The CDR3 here is CASSLKTIPYNEQFF. The DNA for the CDR3 is TGTGCCAGCAGTTTAAAGACCATACCCTACAATGAGCAGTTCTTC.

The chain is built from TRBV7-3 and TRBJ2-2, with 11 positions matching TRBD1. CDR3 size: 15 residues. CDR1 is SGHTA, CDR2 FQGTGA, per germline. Trimming at V came to 5 bases and at J to 6 bases, leaving 5 bases not matched to a gene. The CDR3 coding sequence is TGTGCCAGCAGCCGGGACAGGGGGAATCCCGGGGAGCTGTTTTTT. Amino acid sequence: CASSRDRGNPGELFF.

The V gene is TRBV7-6, the J gene TRBJ2-2; either TRBD1 or TRBD2 may supply D (5 bases each). CDR3 size: 15 residues. In germline, CDR1 is SGHVS, CDR2 FNYEAQ. V lost 5 bases to trimming and J lost 5 bases, with 15 bases between them. For the CDR3, the DNA is TGTGCCAGCAGCGCCGTGGGGGTAGGAACCGGGGAGCTGTTTTTT. Encoded protein: CASSAVGVGTGELFF.

This clonotype was recorded many times. V usage is TRBV5-1 and J usage is TRBJ1-2, with TRBD1 as a possible D gene (5 bases). V was cut by 2 bases and J by 5 bases, with 16 bases left in between. Germline-derived CDR1 and CDR2 are SGHRS and YFSETQ. The CDR3 totals 15 residues. The CDR3 here is CASSLNPTDSYGYTF. CDR3 bases: TGCGCCAGCAGCTTAAATCCAACCGACAGTTATGGCTACACCTTC.

This clonotype appeared many times. The chain uses TRBV4-2 and TRBJ2-3; the D is unclear. CDR1 is LGHNA, CDR2 YNFKEQ, per germline. The CDR3 has 14 amino acids. V gave up 0 bases and J gave up 0 bases, with 4 bases separating them. The CDR3, as DNA: TGTGCCAGCAGCCAAGATCGGAGCACAGATACGCAGTATTTT. Its protein is CASSQDRSTDTQYF.

This clonotype appeared many times. V gene TRBV18 combines with J gene TRBJ2-5, with 11 bases lining up with TRBD2. This CDR3 is built from 16 residues. Germline CDR1 and CDR2: KGHSH and LQKENI. J was trimmed by 1 base and V by 5 bases; bases with no gene match: 6. CDR3 bases: TGTGCCAGCTCATCCTTAGCGGGAGGGACCCAAGAGACCCAGTACTTC. This translates into CASSSLAGGTQETQYF.

A few counts support this clonotype. The rearrangement uses TRBV28 and TRBJ2-2; D might be TRBD1 (5 bases). V was pared by 7 bases and J by 7 bases, with 13 bases between. Germline V CDR1 and CDR2: MDHEN, SYDVKM. The CDR3 consists of 13 residues. Here the CDR3 reads CASTPRGNGELFF. CDR3 bases: TGTGCCAGCACCCCTAGGGGAAACGGGGAGCTGTTTTTT.

This clonotype was counted many times. This chain connects TRBV12-3 or TRBV12-4 to TRBJ2-2; 7 bases line up with TRBD1. The V and J ends lost 6 bases and 7 bases, in that order; junction bases with no gene match: 11. The CDR3 has 15 residues. CDR3 loop: CASRLGQSTGGELFF. As DNA, the CDR3 is TGTGCCAGCAGACTGGGACAGTCAACTGGCGGGGAGCTGTTTTTT.